This T cell receptor (beta chain) was captured by sequencing in a study of blood T cell repertoires in COVID-19. In the study overall: The cDNA or gDNA used as material had been derived from T cells, B-cell-depleted T cells, or PBMCs.

Losses at the gene ends were 6 bases for V and 9 bases for J; bases not matched to a gene: 17. The CDR3 contains 16 residues. CDR1 is MNHEY and CDR2 is SVGEGT in the germline V gene. Original processing notes: Nucleated cell number was recorded as an estimate derived from reference gene primer amplification. Produced via immunoSEQ multiplex PCR; TCRdb's table is partial and in-frame only. V, J and clone size reflect that table, while D and trimming were determined from the DNA. The sample comprises about 42,000 clones, more than 90% of which are singletons, and around 20% rests with the top ten. The sample consisted of peripheral blood. The V gene is TRBV6-2 or TRBV6-3, the J gene TRBJ2-1, with 7 bases that match TRBD2. This sequence was found in a man in his 70s with active COVID-19. Here the CDR3 DNA reads TGTGCCAGCAGCCGTCGTGACGGGAGGTTGAATAGTGAGCAGTTCTTC. Translating gives CASSRRDGRLNSEQFF.